Detailed here is one T cell receptor beta chain. The target antigen is unknown. Assay used: immunoSEQ multiplex PCR; TCRdb lists only in-frame clones, some missing. The sample holds 30,000 to 45,000 clones, about 85% seen once. This sample is drawn from a study of lymphopenia after photon versus proton radiotherapy. Study-wide results and limits: Post-nadir diversity loss with photons came from oligoclonal expansion, particularly CD8+ Temra cells. Relative stability marked proton patients; photon patients lost diversity and naive cells. Survival link was tested only in deceased patients; proton benefit remains a possibility. Larger post-nadir TCR diversity loss correlated inversely with survival in deceased patients.

The TCR was taken from a man aged 50 to 59 with gastric cancer. The input for sequencing was peripheral blood, taken from a patient treated with photon-based radiotherapy.

The CDR3: CASSEWGGTDEQYF. In nucleotides, the CDR3 is TGTGCCAGCAGTGAATGGGGGGGCACAGACGAGCAGTACTTC. The chain uses TRBV25-1 and TRBJ2-7; tentatively, D is TRBD2 (7 bases). V shed 1 base and J shed 5 bases, with 12 bases lying between them. Germline V gives CDR1 MGHDK, CDR2 SYGVNS. CDR3 length: 14 residues.